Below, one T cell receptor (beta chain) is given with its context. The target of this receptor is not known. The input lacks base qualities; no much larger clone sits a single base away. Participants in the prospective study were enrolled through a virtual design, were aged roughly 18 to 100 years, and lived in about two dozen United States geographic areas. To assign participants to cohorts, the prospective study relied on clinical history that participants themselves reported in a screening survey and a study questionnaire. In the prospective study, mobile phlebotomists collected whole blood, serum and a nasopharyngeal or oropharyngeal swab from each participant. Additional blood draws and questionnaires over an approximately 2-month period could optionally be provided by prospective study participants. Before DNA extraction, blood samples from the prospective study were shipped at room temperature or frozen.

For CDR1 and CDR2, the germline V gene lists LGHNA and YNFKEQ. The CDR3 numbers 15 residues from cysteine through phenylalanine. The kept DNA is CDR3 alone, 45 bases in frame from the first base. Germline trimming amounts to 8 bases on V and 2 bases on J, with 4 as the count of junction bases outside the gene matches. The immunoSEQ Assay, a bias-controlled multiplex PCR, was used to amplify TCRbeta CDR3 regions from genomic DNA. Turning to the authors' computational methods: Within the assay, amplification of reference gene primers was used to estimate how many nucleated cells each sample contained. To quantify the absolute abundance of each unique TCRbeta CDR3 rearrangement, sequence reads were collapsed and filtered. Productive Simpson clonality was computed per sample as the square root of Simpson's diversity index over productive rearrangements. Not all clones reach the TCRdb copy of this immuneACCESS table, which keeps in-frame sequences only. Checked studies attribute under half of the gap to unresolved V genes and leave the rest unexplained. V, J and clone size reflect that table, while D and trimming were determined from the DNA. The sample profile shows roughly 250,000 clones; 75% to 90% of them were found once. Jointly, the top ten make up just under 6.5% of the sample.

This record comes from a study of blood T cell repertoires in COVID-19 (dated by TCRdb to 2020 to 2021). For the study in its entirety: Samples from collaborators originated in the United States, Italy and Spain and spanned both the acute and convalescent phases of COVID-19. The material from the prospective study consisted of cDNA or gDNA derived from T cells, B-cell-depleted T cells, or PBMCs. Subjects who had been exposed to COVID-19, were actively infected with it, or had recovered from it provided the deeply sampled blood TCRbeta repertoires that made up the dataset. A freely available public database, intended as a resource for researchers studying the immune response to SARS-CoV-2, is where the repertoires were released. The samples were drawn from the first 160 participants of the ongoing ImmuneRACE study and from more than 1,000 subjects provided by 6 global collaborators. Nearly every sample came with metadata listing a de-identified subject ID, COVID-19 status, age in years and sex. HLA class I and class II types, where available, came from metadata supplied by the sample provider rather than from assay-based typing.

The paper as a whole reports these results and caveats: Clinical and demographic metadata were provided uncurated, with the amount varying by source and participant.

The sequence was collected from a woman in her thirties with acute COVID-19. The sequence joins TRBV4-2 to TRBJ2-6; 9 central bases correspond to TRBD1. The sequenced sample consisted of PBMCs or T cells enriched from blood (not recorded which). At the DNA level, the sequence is TGTGCCAGCTTCGGACAGGGGACTGGGGCCAACGTCCTGACTTTC. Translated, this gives CASFGQGTGANVLTF.